Listed below are T cell receptor beta chains from one sample, sequenced in a study of patients and donors after allogeneic stem cell transplantation. TCRdb reanalysed the RT-PCR reads using MiXCR and keeps one entry per CDR3 protein. The sample records about 400,000 distinct CDR3 sequences, roughly 16% being singletons. Material for sequencing was blood, either unsorted or a sorted T cell fraction (not recorded which). The source of these receptors is a human donor who was either an allogeneic HSCT recipient or a stem cell or donor lymphocyte infusion donor (not recorded which). It is not recorded whose cells these are; they may come from a transplant donor. Each CDR3 is given with its conserved first and last residue. A D gene is named only where the DNA matches it firmly. Clone size is shown for a subset of rows, as once, few, many or a class of expanded clone.

clone_size,v_call,d_call,j_call,cdr3_aa,cdr3_nt
few,TRBV12-3/TRBV12-4,TRBD1,TRBJ2-2,CASSWDRETGELFF,TGTGCCAGCAGCTGGGACAGGGAGACCGGGGAGCTGTTTTTT
few,TRBV7-2,NA,TRBJ2-7,CASSLGDIEQYF,TGTGCCAGCAGCTTGGGGGACATTGAGCAGTACTTC
few,TRBV6-1,TRBD1,TRBJ1-4,CASSDPQGTNEKLFF,TGTGCCAGCAGTGACCCACAGGGGACTAATGAAAAACTGTTTTTT
many,TRBV5-1,NA,TRBJ2-2,CASTGPNTGELFF,TGCGCCTCGACAGGCCCGAACACCGGGGAGCTGTTTTTT
NA,TRBV5-1,TRBD2,TRBJ2-1,CASSPGLAGKYEQFF,TGCGCCAGCAGCCCCGGACTAGCGGGAAAGTATGAGCAGTTCTTC
NA,TRBV20-1,NA,TRBJ1-1,CSARDLKELGGRAFF,TGCAGTGCTAGAGATCTTAAGGAGTTGGGCGGTAGAGCTTTCTTT
NA,TRBV9,TRBD1,TRBJ2-2,CASSVSETGTNTGELFF,TGTGCCAGCAGCGTAAGCGAGACAGGGACGAACACCGGGGAGCTGTTTTTT
NA,TRBV5-1,NA,TRBJ1-3,CASSLEGGGNTIYF,TGCGCCAGCAGCTTGGAGGGTGGAGGAAACACCATATATTTT
many,TRBV20-1,NA,TRBJ2-4,CSASGLNLGDIQYF,TGCAGTGCTTCGGGACTCAACCTAGGGGACATTCAGTACTTC
NA,TRBV27,NA,TRBJ2-1,CASSARTDNEQFF,TGTGCCAGCAGCGCGAGGACAGACAATGAGCAGTTCTTC
NA,TRBV9,TRBD2,TRBJ2-3,CASTAGGPTDTQYF,TGTGCCAGCACAGCGGGGGGGCCCACAGATACGCAGTATTTT
many,TRBV9,NA,TRBJ2-1,CASSVDLAGSTYNEQFF,TGTGCCAGCAGCGTAGACTTGGCGGGATCCACCTACAATGAGCAGTTCTTC
NA,TRBV7-8,NA,TRBJ1-1,CASSHYRQANTEAFF,TGTGCCAGCAGCCACTACAGACAGGCAAACACTGAAGCTTTCTTT
few,TRBV5-1,TRBD2,TRBJ2-1,CASSSGGTNDNEQFF,TGCGCCAGCAGCTCGGGGGGGACTAATGACAATGAGCAGTTCTTC
NA,TRBV10-3,NA,TRBJ1-1,CAISESMPSEAFF,TGTGCCATCAGTGAGTCGATGCCCTCTGAAGCTTTCTTT
NA,TRBV20-1,NA,TRBJ1-5,CSAMGKQGSNQPQHF,TGCAGTGCTATGGGGAAGCAGGGTAGCAATCAGCCCCAGCATTTT
once,TRBV12-5,NA,TRBJ2-4,CASGLRTVRENIQYF,TGTGCTAGTGGTCTTAGGACAGTTCGCGAAAACATTCAGTACTTC
few,TRBV4-1,NA,TRBJ1-1,CASSQAHPNTEAFF,TGCGCCAGCAGCCAAGCACACCCGAACACTGAAGCTTTCTTT
many,TRBV7-6,NA,TRBJ2-1,CASSLEGTPSSYNEQFF,TGTGCCAGCAGCTTAGAGGGCACCCCAAGCTCCTACAATGAGCAGTTCTTC
many,TRBV12-3/TRBV12-4,TRBD1,TRBJ2-3,CASSSGQGVTDTQYF,TGTGCCAGCAGTTCGGGACAGGGGGTTACAGATACGCAGTATTTT
NA,TRBV9,NA,TRBJ1-1,CASSVAGRDGAFF,TGTGCCAGCAGCGTAGCAGGGCGGGATGGAGCTTTCTTT
few,TRBV15,TRBD2,TRBJ2-2,CATSRDWYGREVTGELFF,TGTGCCACCAGCAGAGATTGGTACGGGAGGGAGGTCACCGGGGAGCTGTTTTTT
NA,TRBV18,NA,TRBJ2-7,CASSPFGTPYEQYF,TGTGCCAGCTCTCCTTTCGGGACACCTTACGAGCAGTACTTC